Below, 20 T cell receptor beta chains from the same sample are listed, as sequenced in a study of T cells in Graves' hyperthyroidism and ophthalmopathy. RNA transcripts gave rise to amplified TCR beta CDR3 regions. A set of HTBI primers served as the primers for a first-round RT-PCR of the TCR CDR3. TCRdb independently ran MiXCR on the multiplex PCR reads; one entry per CDR3 protein. This table holds around 700,000 distinct CDR3 sequences, roughly a sixth found once. Sequencing used blood. Receptor source: a woman in her forties or fifties with Graves' hyperthyroidism that later progressed to Graves' ophthalmopathy.

This clonotype was seen repeatedly, ten times or more. The chain combines TRBV11-2 with TRBJ2-7, with 7 bases that match TRBD1. The CDR3 spans 13 residues. Looked up from germline, CDR1 is SGHAT and CDR2 is FQNNGV. J lost 7 bases, V lost 3 bases, and 6 bases had no gene match. CDR3 DNA: TGTGCCAGCAGCTTTACAGGGGTGGAGGAGCAGTACTTC. This gives the protein CASSFTGVEEQYF.

This clonotype was detected many times. The chain links TRBV5-1 to TRBJ1-2; the D gene is possibly TRBD1 (6 bases). Germline loops: CDR1 SGHRS, CDR2 YFSETQ. V lost 3 bases and J 5 bases, leaving 14 bases between the germline ends. This CDR3 comprises 14 residues. In DNA, the CDR3 is TGCGCCAGCAGCTGGACAGCCTTCTCATATGGCTACACCTTC. This gives the protein CASSWTAFSYGYTF.

At least ten counts were recorded for this clonotype. The chain joins TRBV6-1 to TRBJ2-7; a possible D gene is TRBD1 (6 bases). The CDR3 spans 15 residues. Germline loops: CDR1 MNHNS, CDR2 SASEGT. The V gene lost 2 bases and the J gene lost 3 bases, with 14 bases spanning the gap. The CDR3 bases are TGTGCCAGCAGTGAAAGTCGCCAGGGGTACTACGAGCAGTACTTC. Encoded protein: CASSESRQGYYEQYF.

The sample holds a few counts of this clonotype. This chain uses TRBV30 with TRBJ1-3; D remains ambiguous. The V and J ends lost 5 bases and 0 bases respectively, with 8 bases between them. CDR1 and CDR2 from the germline V gene are GTSNPN and SVGIG (reference sequence). The CDR3 totals 13 residues. CDR3 in amino acids: CAWSQGSGNTIYF. CDR3 sequence (DNA): TGTGCCTGGTCCCAAGGCTCTGGAAACACCATATATTTT.

The chain joins TRBV7-2 to TRBJ1-4; D is unclear. V lost 1 base, J lost 2 bases, and 8 bases lay in between. The CDR3 consists of 15 residues. The V gene's germline CDR1 is SGHTA and CDR2 FQGNSA. The DNA of the CDR3 is TGTGCCAGCAGCTTAGGTCGTTATACTAATGAAAAACTGTTTTTT. Amino acid sequence: CASSLGRYTNEKLFF.

The chain combines TRBV27 with TRBJ1-1; TRBD1 agrees at 7 bases. Germline lookup yields CDR1 MNHEY and CDR2 SMNVEV (reference sequence). V lost 6 bases to trimming and J lost 6 bases; unmatched junction nucleotides: 4. This CDR3 spans 12 amino acids. CDR3: CASSYRGSEAFF. Written as DNA, the CDR3 is TGTGCCAGCAGCTACAGGGGTTCTGAAGCTTTCTTT.

This clonotype was counted ten times or more. V usage is TRBV29-1 and J usage is TRBJ1-1, with TRBD1 as a possible D gene (5 bases). The CDR3 is made up of 14 amino acids. The V gene lost 0 bases and the J gene lost 7 bases, with 15 bases spanning the gap. Germline CDR1 reads SQVTM; CDR2 reads ANQGSEA. CDR3 amino acids: CSVEDLVGLGEAFF. CDR3 nucleotides: TGCAGCGTTGAAGATCTAGTGGGGCTAGGTGAAGCTTTCTTT.

With regard to this clonotype: Sequence at one end of the junction differs from germline and may be a read error. The chain links TRBV7-9 to TRBJ1-2; 12 positions agree with TRBD1. CDR1 SEHNR and CDR2 FQNEAQ come from the germline V gene (reference sequence). The CDR3 totals 15 residues. CDR3 DNA: TGTGCCTGCAGCCTAGGGACAGGGGGCAACTATGGCTACACCTTC. The encoded protein is CACSLGTGGNYGYTF. The whole variable domain, remainder taken from reference TRBV7-9 and TRBJ1-2, is DTGVSQNPRHKITKRGQNVTFRCDPISEHNRLYWYRQTLGQGPEFLTYFQNEAQLEKSRLLSDRFSAERPKGSFSTLEIQRTEQGDSAMYLCACSLGTGGNYGYTFGSGTRLTVV.

In this sample, this clonotype turned up many times. J is TRBJ1-1 and V is TRBV28; 7 bases agree with TRBD1. Germline lookup yields CDR1 MDHEN and CDR2 SYDVKM. The CDR3 is 14 amino acids. With V trimmed by 7 bases and J by 8 bases, 13 bases remained unmatched. In nucleotides, the CDR3 is TGTGCCAGCAACTCTCGGGGACAGTCTAGAGAAGCTTTCTTT. The encoded protein is CASNSRGQSREAFF.

The V and J genes are TRBV13 and TRBJ1-1, with 7 positions matching TRBD1. This CDR3 is 16 amino acids long. V shed 6 bases and J 4 bases; nucleotides not matched to a gene: 14. Germline CDR1 and CDR2: PRHDT and FYEKMQ (reference sequence). Written as DNA, the CDR3 is TGTGCCAGCAGAAAACAGGGGCCGGCTACGAGCACTGAAGCTTTCTTT. It specifies CASRKQGPATSTEAFF.

This clonotype showed up many times. Mismatch with germline at one junction end may stem from a read error. The chain recombines TRBV11-2 with TRBJ2-1; D remains unclear. The CDR3 runs to 15 residues. Germline CDR1 and CDR2: SGHAT and FQNNGV. The CDR3 DNA reads TGTGCCAGCAGCTTAGATGGGCGTGTACGGAGTCCCCATATCTTC. Its protein product is CASSLDGRVRSPHIF.

This sequence joins TRBV18 and TRBJ1-1; 9 bases fit TRBD1. The J segment lost 5 bases and the V segment lost 4 bases, leaving 8 bases of the junction unmatched. The CDR3 length is 15 residues. CDR1 is KGHSH, CDR2 LQKENI, per germline. CDR3 sequence reads: CASSQLGTGYTEAFF. The CDR3 DNA follows: TGTGCCAGCTCACAACTCGGGACAGGGTATACTGAAGCTTTCTTT.

This clonotype has just a few counts. The rearrangement links TRBV7-9 to TRBJ2-1, with 9 bases identical to TRBD2. The CDR3 covers 18 residues. CDR1 is SEHNR and CDR2 is FQNEAQ in the germline V gene (reference sequence). V dropped 5 bases and J dropped 2; count of bases not matched to a gene: 13. CDR3 residues: CASSPEPSGRRAYNEQFF. The CDR3 DNA reads as TGTGCCAGCAGCCCTGAACCGAGCGGGAGGAGAGCCTACAATGAGCAGTTCTTC. Complete variable domain (other parts from reference TRBV7-9 and TRBJ2-1): DTGVSQNPRHKITKRGQNVTFRCDPISEHNRLYWYRQTLGQGPEFLTYFQNEAQLEKSRLLSDRFSAERPKGSFSTLEIQRTEQGDSAMYLCASSPEPSGRRAYNEQFFGPGTRLTVL.

The J gene is TRBJ2-1, the V gene TRBV20-1; 9 bases fit TRBD2. Germline CDR1 DFQATT, CDR2 SNEGSKA (reference sequence). The CDR3 length is 14 residues. Trimming cost V 6 bases and J 8 bases; bases outside gene matches: 11. The CDR3 here is CSARPARGGYEQFF. DNA of the CDR3: TGCAGTGCCAGGCCTGCGCGGGGGGGCTATGAGCAGTTCTTC.

In its sample, this clonotype was seen many times. This chain joins TRBV12-3 or TRBV12-4 and TRBJ2-5; tentatively, D is TRBD1 (5 bases). The CDR3 contains 13 residues. With 2 bases removed from V and 4 bases from J, the gap between germline ends came to 8 bases. The DNA of the CDR3 is TGTGCCAGCAGTTTACGGCAGGGAGAGACCCAGTACTTC. Translating gives CASSLRQGETQYF.

This clonotype was counted a few times. The chain recombines TRBV18 with TRBJ2-1; no definite D call. Trimming removed 3 bases at V and 0 bases at J, with 15 bases between. Germline CDR1 is KGHSH and CDR2 is LQKENI. The CDR3 loop spans 17 amino acids. CDR3 residues: CASSPRIPGSSYNEQFF. For the CDR3, the DNA is TGTGCCAGCTCACCCAGGATCCCGGGTAGCTCCTACAATGAGCAGTTCTTC.

Points on this clonotype: A much larger clone sits a single nucleotide away, making a read error possible. The chain links TRBV5-1 to TRBJ2-1; 8 bases match TRBD1. The length of the CDR3 is 15 residues. Germline values: CDR1 SGHRS, CDR2 YFSETQ. The CDR3 loop reads CASSLGQGAHNEQLF. In nucleotides, the CDR3 is TGCGCCAGCAGCTTGGGTCAGGGGGCCCACAATGAGCAGCTCTTC. The variable domain in full, completed from reference TRBV5-1 and TRBJ2-1, reads KAGVTQTPRYLIKTRGQQVTLSCSPISGHRSVSWYQQTPGQGLQFLFEYFSETQRNKGNFPGRFSGRQFSNSRSEMNVSTLELGDSALYLCASSLGQGAHNEQLFGPGTRLTVL.

The genes are TRBV19 and TRBJ1-1; D is possibly TRBD1 (5 bases). Trimming removed 1 base from V and 5 bases from J, with 8 bases in between. This CDR3 region has 13 residues. Germline values: CDR1 LNHDA, CDR2 SQIVND (reference sequence). CDR3 DNA sequence: TGTGCCAGTAGTATAGGAGGGGTTACTGAAGCTTTCTTT. Translation gives CASSIGGVTEAFF. Full variable domain (remainder filled in from reference TRBV19 and TRBJ1-1): DGGITQSPKYLFRKEGQNVTLSCEQNLNHDAMYWYRQDPGQGLRLIYYSQIVNDFQKGDIAEGYSVSREKKESFPLTVTSAQKNPTAFYLCASSIGGVTEAFFGQGTRLTVV.

This clonotype showed up many times. The rearrangement uses TRBV7-9 and TRBJ1-1, with a tentative D call TRBD1 (5 bases). Germline lookup yields CDR1 SEHNR and CDR2 FQNEAQ (reference sequence). V dropped 3 bases and J dropped 0 bases, with 20 bases sitting between them. The CDR3 has 18 residues. As DNA, the CDR3 is TGTGCCAGCAGCTTGGGCGTTCGGGGGACGAGGATGAACACTGAAGCTTTCTTT. Its translation: CASSLGVRGTRMNTEAFF.

The genes are TRBV19 and TRBJ1-1; D gene ambiguous. Per germline, CDR1 LNHDA and CDR2 SQIVND (reference sequence). Trimming removed 7 bases from V and 1 base from J, with 13 bases in between. The CDR3 is made up of 14 amino acids. CDR3 in DNA: TGTGCCAGTATAGAGGCAATTACGAACACTGAAGCTTTCTTT. Protein product: CASIEAITNTEAFF.